The rows below give T cell receptor beta chains drawn from one sample of a study of blood T cell repertoires in COVID-19. Produced via immunoSEQ multiplex PCR; TCRdb's table is partial and in-frame only. The table records 150,000 to 180,000 clones, about 85% of them present only once. The specimen sequenced was peripheral blood. Source of these receptors: a woman aged 65 to 85 with acute or convalescent COVID-19. Both conserved end residues are part of each CDR3. D genes are given only for firm matches. Clone size is shown for a subset of rows, as once, few, many or a class of expanded clone.

TRBJ2-5 once TRBV3-1/TRBV3-2 TRBD2 TGTGCCAGCAGCCACTCCTCCGGGACTAGCGGGGGGTTGGGGACCCAGTACTTC CASSHSSGTSGGLGTQYF
TRBJ1-1 once TRBV25-1 TRBD1 TGTGCCAGCAGTGGGTCAGGGGGCATGAACACTGAAGCTTTCTTT CASSGSGGMNTEAFF
TRBJ1-2 . TRBV28 . TGTGCCAGCAGTTCCCATAATGCAGGGAACTATGGCTACACCTTC CASSSHNAGNYGYTF
TRBJ2-1 once TRBV5-1 TRBD1 TGCGCCAGCAGCTTGGCCGGTCAGGGGGCGCGTAATGAGCAGTTCTTC CASSLAGQGARNEQFF
TRBJ2-4 . TRBV5-4 . TGTGCCAGCAGCTTGGACAGGGGAGGAAACATTCAGTACTTC CASSLDRGGNIQYF
TRBJ1-6 few TRBV6-2/TRBV6-3 . TGTGCCAGCAGTTACGGCGGTCGGTTCTCACCCCTCCACTTT CASSYGGRFSPLHF
TRBJ1-6 . TRBV30 TRBD1 TGTGCCTGGAGTGTAGGGGGACAGGGTCCCGTTAATTCACCCCTCCACTTT CAWSVGGQGPVNSPLHF
TRBJ1-1 . TRBV19 TRBD1 TGTGCCAGTAGTACGAGGCAACAGGGGACCACTGAAGCTTTCTTT CASSTRQQGTTEAFF
TRBJ2-3 . TRBV7-3 TRBD2 TGTGCCAGCAGCTTAATTAAACGGGGGGGCCAAGATACGCAGTATTTT CASSLIKRGGQDTQYF
TRBJ2-7 few TRBV7-9 . TGTGCCAGCAGCTTAGGAGGCCCCTTCGAGCAGTACTTC CASSLGGPFEQYF
TRBJ2-1 . TRBV7-6 TRBD2 TGTGCCAGCAGCTTAGCGTGGACTAGTGGTAATGAGCAGTTCTTC CASSLAWTSGNEQFF
TRBJ1-2 . TRBV6-5 TRBD1 TGTGCCAGCAGTTCAGGGGGCGGAAAGTATGGCTACACCTTC CASSSGGGKYGYTF
TRBJ1-3 . TRBV27 TRBD1 TGTGCCAGCAGGTCCTGGGACAGGGCTTCTGGAAACACCATATATTTT CASRSWDRASGNTIYF
TRBJ2-3 . TRBV3-1/TRBV3-2 TRBD2 TGTGCCAGCAGCCGTACCGGGACTAGCGGTGCAGATACGCAGTATTTT CASSRTGTSGADTQYF
TRBJ1-1 . TRBV28 . TGTGCCAGCAGTACAGAAATCCTTTATAACACTGAAGCTTTCTTT CASSTEILYNTEAFF
TRBJ2-2 . TRBV6-1 . TGTGCCAGCAGTGAAATCAGCACCGGGGAGCTGTTTTTT CASSEISTGELFF
TRBJ2-3 . TRBV4-1 TRBD1 TGCGCCAGCAGGGTGACGGGGACAGGGCTCACAGATACGCAGTATTTT CASRVTGTGLTDTQYF
TRBJ2-5 . TRBV7-7 TRBD2 TGTGCTAGCAGCTTAGCGATGGCGGGGGGCCAAGAGACCCAGTACTTC CASSLAMAGGQETQYF
TRBJ2-5 . TRBV5-1 TRBD1 TGCGCCAGCAGCTCGGCAAATTTACTCAGGGGGCAGGAGACCCAGTACTTC CASSSANLLRGQETQYF
TRBJ2-1 once TRBV27 TRBD1 TGTGCCAGCAGTTCGGACAGGGGGCACGGTGAGCAGTTCTTC CASSSDRGHGEQFF
TRBJ1-6 . TRBV5-1 . TGCGCCAGCAGTGAAGGGGGAAGCTCCTATAATTCACCCCTCCACTTT CASSEGGSSYNSPLHF
TRBJ1-1 . TRBV7-9 TRBD1 TGTGCCAGCAGCTCACCGGGACAGGGGCGGAGAGCTTTCTTT CASSSPGQGRRAFF
TRBJ2-4 once TRBV27 TRBD2 TGTGCCAGCAGCAAAATTAGCGGGGGGCAGACCAAAAACATTCAGTACTTC CASSKISGGQTKNIQYF
TRBJ2-7 . TRBV5-5 TRBD1 TGTGCCAGCAGCTTCCAGGGGGCCTACGAGCAGTACTTC CASSFQGAYEQYF
TRBJ1-2 . TRBV3-1/TRBV3-2 TRBD1 TGTGCCAGCAGCCAAGAAAAAGGGACAGGGGGCGGGAGCTATGGCTACACCTTC CASSQEKGTGGGSYGYTF
TRBJ1-3 . TRBV6-5 TRBD1 TGTGCCAGCAGTTGGACGGGGACAGGAGGAAACACCATATATTTT CASSWTGTGGNTIYF
TRBJ2-3 . TRBV3-1/TRBV3-2 . TGTGCCAGCAGCCACCCCGGGGCGGGGCGGGCAGATACGCAGTATTTT CASSHPGAGRADTQYF
TRBJ2-3 . TRBV7-9 TRBD2 TGTGCCAGCAGCTCCGGACTAGCGGGGGGACCCAGCACAGATACGCAGTATTTT CASSSGLAGGPSTDTQYF
TRBJ2-3 . TRBV27 . TGTGCCAGCGGGCTTAACTGGGCGGATACGCAGTATTTT CASGLNWADTQYF
TRBJ1-1 few TRBV19 . TGTGCCAGTAGGCCCTGGAGTTGGAACACTGAAGCTTTCTTT CASRPWSWNTEAFF
TRBJ2-1 . TRBV19 TRBD1 TGTGCCAGTCAAAACGACAGGGGGTCCGCAGGGGATGAGCAGTTCTTC CASQNDRGSAGDEQFF
TRBJ1-6 . TRBV7-9 . TGTGCCAGCAGCTTACCCCTAGGACAGAAGAATTCACCCCTCCACTTT CASSLPLGQKNSPLHF
TRBJ2-1 . TRBV6-4 . TGTGCCAGCAGGATTGACAGCCGGTATCCGAATGAGCAGTTCTTC CASRIDSRYPNEQFF
TRBJ2-5 . TRBV5-1 TRBD2 TGCGCCAGCAGCTTGGCCCTCTTACGGCTAGCGGGGGCCCGCAGTCCCCAGTACTTC CASSLALLRLAGARSPQYF
TRBJ2-3 . TRBV9 TRBD2 TGTGCCAGCAGCGTAGGCGGTAGCGGGGGGGCAGATACGCAGTATTTT CASSVGGSGGADTQYF
TRBJ2-3 . TRBV25-1 TRBD2 TGTGCCAGCACTTGGACTAGCGGGGGGCCGAGAGATACGCAGTATTTT CASTWTSGGPRDTQYF
TRBJ1-5 . TRBV30 TRBD1 TGTGCCCAGGGGGGAAAAGGTAATCAGCCCCAGCATTTT CAQGGKGNQPQHF
TRBJ1-2 . TRBV4-3 . TGCGCCAGCAGCCAAGATAATAGGGCAGGGGCCTATGGCTACACCTTC CASSQDNRAGAYGYTF
TRBJ1-5 . TRBV19 . TGTGCCAGTACCCGAAGGAGTACAGGGAATAATCAGCCCCAGCATTTT CASTRRSTGNNQPQHF
TRBJ2-6 . TRBV28 . TGTGCCAGCAAACCGGGATCGATTCTGGGGGCCAACGTCCTGACTTTC CASKPGSILGANVLTF
TRBJ1-6 . TRBV19 . TGTGCCAGTAGAGGGAGCTCCTATAATTCACCCCTCCACTTT CASRGSSYNSPLHF
TRBJ1-6 . TRBV10-2 . TGCGCCAGCCAGGACTTTAATTCACCCCTCCACTTT CASQDFNSPLHF
TRBJ1-3 . TRBV2 . TGTGCCAGCAGCCCGGGGGGCACTGGAAACACCATATATTTT CASSPGGTGNTIYF
TRBJ1-5 . TRBV4-3 TRBD1 TGCGCCAGCAGCCCAACCGGGGACAGACAGAGCAATCAGCCCCAGCATTTT CASSPTGDRQSNQPQHF
TRBJ2-7 . TRBV10-2 TRBD1 TGCGCCAGCGGGACAGGGGTGTACGAGCAGTACTTC CASGTGVYEQYF
TRBJ1-6 . TRBV18 . TGTGCCAGCTCACCGAATCTACAGGCCTCTAATTCACCCCTCCACTTT CASSPNLQASNSPLHF
TRBJ1-2 . TRBV7-2 TRBD1 TGTGCCAGCAGACTAGACAGGGCTTCTCCCTATGGCTACACCTTC CASRLDRASPYGYTF
TRBJ1-6 . TRBV5-4 . TGTGCCAGCAGCTTGCCAGGGACTTCCCTCCACTTT CASSLPGTSLHF
TRBJ1-3 . TRBV7-2 . TGTGCCAGCAGCCAAGAGAGCTCTGGAAACACCATATATTTT CASSQESSGNTIYF
TRBJ1-2 . TRBV12-5 TRBD1 TGTGCTAGTGGTTCCGGACAGGGCGCTGGCTACACCTTC CASGSGQGAGYTF
TRBJ1-3 . TRBV28 TRBD1 TGTGCCAGCAGTTCCCCAGGGGGCTCTGGAAACACCATATATTTT CASSSPGGSGNTIYF
TRBJ2-1 . TRBV10-2 TRBD1 TGCGCCAGCAGTGAGTCCGGTAGGGGGCCCAGTGAGCAGTTCTTC CASSESGRGPSEQFF
TRBJ1-2 . TRBV2 TRBD1 TGTGCCAGTCCCGGGACAGGAACAAACTATGGCTACACCTTC CASPGTGTNYGYTF
TRBJ2-1 . TRBV4-3 TRBD2 TGCGCCAGCAGCCCTACTAGCGGGGGGCGTAATGAGCAGTTCTTC CASSPTSGGRNEQFF